This T cell receptor (beta chain) was documented in a study of tumor and adjacent non-tumor tissue in lung cancer. The overall study: Aged roughly 31 to 85 years, patients included nine to ten men and five or six women with stage I to III disease. On average, productive TCRbeta reads reached about 4.17 million per sample.

Study conclusions and caveats: Shorter survival was associated with higher TCR diversity in tumors. Normal lung showed higher cumulative top 100 clone frequency than tumor.

A modified ARM-PCR protocol with three rounds of nested PCR amplified TCRbeta. TCRdb analysed the multiplex PCR reads with MiXCR anew, one entry per CDR3 protein. The repertoire holds approximately 150,000 distinct CDR3 sequences, approximately 66% seen once, with around a sixth in the top ten. For this clonotype: Its antigen is not known. One base away lies a much larger clone, so this may be a sequencing read error.

This sample's RNA came from whole unsorted tissue. The sequencing sample was made of lung tumor tissue. The sequence came from a man in his 60s with small cell lung cancer.

The CDR3, as DNA: TGTGCCAGCGGAACTAGCGGGAGAAATGAGCAGCTCTTC. Translation gives CASGTSGRNEQLF. The V call is TRBV12-3 or TRBV12-4, the J call TRBJ2-1; 11 nucleotides align to TRBD2. The CDR3 is 13 residues long.